This T cell receptor beta chain was captured in a study of CXCR3-negative and CXCR3-positive naive CD8 T cells. General study points: Researchers reported similar TRBV-TRBJ usage in naive CXCR3-negative and CXCR3-positive cells, though memory differed. The authors found comparable surface CD5 between naive subsets and inferred TCR strength from TRB CDR3 properties. Researchers report that CXCR3-positive naive cells carry more hydrophobic TRB CDR3s than CXCR3-negative naive cells. Relative to memory CD8+ cells, whose diversity was much lower, both naive subsets had comparably high diversity.

The TRB libraries of cDNA were built by UMI-labeled 5' RACE. TCRdb reanalyzed the 5' RACE reads, giving one entry per CDR3 protein sequence and no DNA. In total, the table holds over 70,000 distinct CDR3 sequences. Concerning this clonotype: What it binds is unknown.

Germline V gene lookup returns CDR1 SGHTA and CDR2 FQGNSA. The CDR3 has 20 amino acids. Sequenced input: naive CXCR3+ CD8+ T cells from blood. Subset specified: CD45RO-CCR7+CD27+CD95- naive CD8+ T cells expressing CXCR3 (TNR3+). This TCR was recovered from a human donor in good health. Some clones in this sample may be carry-over from other donors' samples. The J gene is TRBJ2-2, the V gene TRBV7-2; TCRdb designates TRBD2, a call that cannot be tested without DNA. This CDR3 reads CASSPGVSGIPYPNTGELFF. Supplemented by reference TRBV7-2 and TRBJ2-2, the full variable domain reads GAGVSQSPSNKVTEKGKDVELRCDPISGHTALYWYRQSLGQGLEFLIYFQGNSAPDKSGLPSDRFSAERTGGSVSTLTIQRTQQEDSAVYLCASSPGVSGIPYPNTGELFFGEGSRLTVL.